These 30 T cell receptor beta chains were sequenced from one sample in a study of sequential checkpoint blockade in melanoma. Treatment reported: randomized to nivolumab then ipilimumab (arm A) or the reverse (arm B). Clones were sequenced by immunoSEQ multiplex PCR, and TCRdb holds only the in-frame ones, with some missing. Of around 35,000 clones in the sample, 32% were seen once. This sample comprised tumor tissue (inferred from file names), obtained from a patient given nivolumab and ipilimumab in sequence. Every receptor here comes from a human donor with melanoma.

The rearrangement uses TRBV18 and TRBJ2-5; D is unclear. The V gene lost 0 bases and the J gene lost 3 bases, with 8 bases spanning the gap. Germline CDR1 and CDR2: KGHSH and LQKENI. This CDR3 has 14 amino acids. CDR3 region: CASSPPNSKETQYF. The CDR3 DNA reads TGTGCCAGCTCACCACCGAACAGCAAAGAGACCCAGTACTTC.

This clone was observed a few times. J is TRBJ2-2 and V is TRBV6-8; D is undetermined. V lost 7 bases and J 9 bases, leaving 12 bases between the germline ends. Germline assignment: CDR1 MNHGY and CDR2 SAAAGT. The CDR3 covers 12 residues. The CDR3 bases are TGTGCCAGCACCAACGCCCGAAGGGAGCTGTTTTTT. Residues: CASTNARRELFF.

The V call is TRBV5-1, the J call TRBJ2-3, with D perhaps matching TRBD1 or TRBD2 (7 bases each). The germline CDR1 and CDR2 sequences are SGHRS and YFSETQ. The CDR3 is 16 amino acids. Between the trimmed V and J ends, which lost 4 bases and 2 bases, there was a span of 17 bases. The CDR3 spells CASSPGGGTITDTQYF. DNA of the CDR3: TGCGCCAGCAGCCCAGGGGGGGGGACAATCACAGATACGCAGTATTTT.

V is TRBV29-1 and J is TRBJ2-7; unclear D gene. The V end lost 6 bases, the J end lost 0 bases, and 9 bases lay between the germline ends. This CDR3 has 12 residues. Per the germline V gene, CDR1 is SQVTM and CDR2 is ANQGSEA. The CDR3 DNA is TGCAGCGTCTCAGTGTACTCCTACGAGCAGTACTTC. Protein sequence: CSVSVYSYEQYF.

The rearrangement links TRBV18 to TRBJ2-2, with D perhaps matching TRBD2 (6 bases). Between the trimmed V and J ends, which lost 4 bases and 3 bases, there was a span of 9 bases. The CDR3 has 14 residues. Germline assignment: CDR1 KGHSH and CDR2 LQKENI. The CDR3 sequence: CASSRGDYTGELFF. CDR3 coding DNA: TGTGCCAGCTCACGGGGGGACTACACCGGGGAGCTGTTTTTT.

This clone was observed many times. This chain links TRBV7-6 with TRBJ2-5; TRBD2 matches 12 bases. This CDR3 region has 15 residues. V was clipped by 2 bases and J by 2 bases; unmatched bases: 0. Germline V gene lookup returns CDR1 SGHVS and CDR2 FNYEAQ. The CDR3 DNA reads TGTGCCAGCAGCTTACTAGCGGGGGGGCAAGAGACCCAGTACTTC. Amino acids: CASSLLAGGQETQYF.

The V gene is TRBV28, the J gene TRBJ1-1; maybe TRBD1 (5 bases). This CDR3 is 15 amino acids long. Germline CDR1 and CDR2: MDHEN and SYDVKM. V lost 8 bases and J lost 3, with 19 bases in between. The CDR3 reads CASRIRGRGDTEAFF. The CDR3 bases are TGTGCCAGCCGAATACGGGGGAGAGGGGACACTGAAGCTTTCTTT.

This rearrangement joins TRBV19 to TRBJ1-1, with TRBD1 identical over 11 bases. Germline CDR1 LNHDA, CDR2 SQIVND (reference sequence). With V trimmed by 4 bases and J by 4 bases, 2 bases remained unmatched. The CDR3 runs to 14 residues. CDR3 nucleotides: TGTGCCAGTAGTACTGGGACAGGGGGCACTGAAGCTTTCTTT. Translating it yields CASSTGTGGTEAFF.

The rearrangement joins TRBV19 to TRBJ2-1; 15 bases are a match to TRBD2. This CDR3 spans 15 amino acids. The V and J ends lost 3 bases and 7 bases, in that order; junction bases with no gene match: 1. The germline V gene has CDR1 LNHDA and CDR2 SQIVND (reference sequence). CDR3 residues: CASSIGLAGGNEQFF. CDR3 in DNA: TGTGCCAGTAGTATTGGACTAGCGGGAGGGAATGAGCAGTTCTTC.

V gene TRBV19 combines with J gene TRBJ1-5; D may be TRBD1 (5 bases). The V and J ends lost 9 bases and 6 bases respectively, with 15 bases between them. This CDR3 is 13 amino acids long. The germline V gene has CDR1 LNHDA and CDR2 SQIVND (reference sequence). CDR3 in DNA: TGTGCCAGCAGGACACTGCCGGGTCAGCCCCAGCATTTT. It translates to CASRTLPGQPQHF.

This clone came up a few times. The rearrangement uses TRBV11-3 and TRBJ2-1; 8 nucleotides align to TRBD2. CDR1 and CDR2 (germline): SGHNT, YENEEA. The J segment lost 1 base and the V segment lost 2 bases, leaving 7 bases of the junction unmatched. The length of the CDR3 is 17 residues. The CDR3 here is CASSLHVASGSYNEQFF. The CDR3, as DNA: TGTGCCAGCAGCTTACATGTCGCTAGCGGGTCCTACAATGAGCAGTTCTTC.

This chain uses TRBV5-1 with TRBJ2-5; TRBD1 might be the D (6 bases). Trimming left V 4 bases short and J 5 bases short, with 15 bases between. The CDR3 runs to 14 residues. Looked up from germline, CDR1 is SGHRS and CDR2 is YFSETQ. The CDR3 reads CASSIMQGSETQYF. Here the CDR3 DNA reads TGCGCCAGCAGCATTATGCAGGGGAGTGAGACCCAGTACTTC.

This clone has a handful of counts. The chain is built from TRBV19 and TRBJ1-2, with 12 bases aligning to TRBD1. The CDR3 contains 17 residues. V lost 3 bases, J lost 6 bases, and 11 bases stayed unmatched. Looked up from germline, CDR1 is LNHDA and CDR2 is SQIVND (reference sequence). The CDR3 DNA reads TGTGCCAGTAGTATGTCCGGGACAGGGGGCGTAAGGGATGGCTACACCTTC. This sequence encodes CASSMSGTGGVRDGYTF.

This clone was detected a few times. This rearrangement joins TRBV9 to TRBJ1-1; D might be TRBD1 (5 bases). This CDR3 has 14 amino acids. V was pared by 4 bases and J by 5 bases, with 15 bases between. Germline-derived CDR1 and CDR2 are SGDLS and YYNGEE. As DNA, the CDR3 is TGTGCCAGCAGCTCATCCTCAGGGAGGACTGAAGCTTTCTTT. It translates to CASSSSSGRTEAFF.

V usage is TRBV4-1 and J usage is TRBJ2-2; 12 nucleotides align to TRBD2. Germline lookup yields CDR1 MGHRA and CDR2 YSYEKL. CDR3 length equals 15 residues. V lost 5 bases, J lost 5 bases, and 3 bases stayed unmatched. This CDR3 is CASSVTSGRTGELFF. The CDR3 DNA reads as TGCGCCAGCAGCGTCACTAGCGGGAGGACCGGGGAGCTGTTTTTT.

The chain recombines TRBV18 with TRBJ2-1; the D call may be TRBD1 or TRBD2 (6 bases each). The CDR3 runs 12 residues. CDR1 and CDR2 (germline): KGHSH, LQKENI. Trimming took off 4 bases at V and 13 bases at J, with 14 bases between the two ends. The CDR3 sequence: CASSRQEGGQFF. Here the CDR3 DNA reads TGTGCCAGCTCACGACAAGAGGGGGGACAGTTCTTC.

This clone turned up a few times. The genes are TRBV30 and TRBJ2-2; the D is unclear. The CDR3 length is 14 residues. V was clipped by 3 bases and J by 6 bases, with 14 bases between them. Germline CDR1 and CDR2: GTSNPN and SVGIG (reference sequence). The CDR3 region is CAWSAVGSAGELFF. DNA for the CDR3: TGTGCCTGGAGCGCCGTGGGGTCGGCCGGGGAGCTGTTTTTT. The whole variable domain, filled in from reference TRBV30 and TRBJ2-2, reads SQTIHQWPATLVQPVGSPLSLECTVEGTSNPNLYWYRQAAGRGLQLLFYSVGIGQISSEVPQNLSASRPQDRQFILSSKKLLLSDSGFYLCAWSAVGSAGELFFGEGSRLTVL.

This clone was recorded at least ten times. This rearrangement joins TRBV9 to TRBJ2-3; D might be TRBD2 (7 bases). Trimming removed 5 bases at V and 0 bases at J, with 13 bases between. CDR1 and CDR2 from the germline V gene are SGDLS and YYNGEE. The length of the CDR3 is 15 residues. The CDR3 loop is CASSGTGGSTDTQYF. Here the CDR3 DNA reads TGTGCCAGCAGTGGTACGGGGGGCAGCACAGATACGCAGTATTTT. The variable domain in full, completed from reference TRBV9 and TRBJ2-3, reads DSGVTQTPKHLITATGQRVTLRCSPRSGDLSVYWYQQSLDQGLQFLIQYYNGEERAKGNILERFSAQQFPDLHSELNLSSLELGDSALYFCASSGTGGSTDTQYFGPGTRLTVL.

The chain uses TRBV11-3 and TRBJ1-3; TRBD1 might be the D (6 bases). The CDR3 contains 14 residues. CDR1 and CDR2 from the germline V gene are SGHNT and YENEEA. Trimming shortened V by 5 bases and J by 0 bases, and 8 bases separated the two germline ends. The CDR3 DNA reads TGTGCCAGCAGCCAGGACAGCTCTGGAAACACCATATATTTT. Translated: CASSQDSSGNTIYF.

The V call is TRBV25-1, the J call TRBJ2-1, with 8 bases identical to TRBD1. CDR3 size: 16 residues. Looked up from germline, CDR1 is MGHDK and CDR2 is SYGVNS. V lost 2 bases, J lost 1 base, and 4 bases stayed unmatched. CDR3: CASSEIGQGSYNEQFF. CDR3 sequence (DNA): TGTGCCAGCAGTGAAATAGGACAGGGTTCCTACAATGAGCAGTTCTTC.

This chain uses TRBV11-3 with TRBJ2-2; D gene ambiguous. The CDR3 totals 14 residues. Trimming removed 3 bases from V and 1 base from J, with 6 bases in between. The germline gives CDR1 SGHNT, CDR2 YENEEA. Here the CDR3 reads CASSLDGNTGELFF. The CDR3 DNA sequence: TGTGCCAGCAGCTTGGACGGGAACACCGGGGAGCTGTTTTTT.

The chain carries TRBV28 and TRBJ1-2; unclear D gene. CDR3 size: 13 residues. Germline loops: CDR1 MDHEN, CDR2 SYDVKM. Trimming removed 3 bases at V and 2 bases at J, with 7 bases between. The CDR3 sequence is CASSFPGNYGYTF. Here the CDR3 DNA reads TGTGCCAGCAGTTTTCCCGGGAACTATGGCTACACCTTC.

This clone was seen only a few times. CDR3 amino acids: CASSQEGGSVDQPQHF. As DNA, the CDR3 is TGTGCCAGCAGCCAAGAGGGTGGCAGCGTCGACCAGCCCCAGCATTTT. This chain uses TRBV7-6 with TRBJ1-5; D is uncertain. CDR1 is SGHVS and CDR2 is FNYEAQ in the germline V gene. V lost 5 bases and J 7 bases, leaving 21 bases between the germline ends. The CDR3 has 16 residues.

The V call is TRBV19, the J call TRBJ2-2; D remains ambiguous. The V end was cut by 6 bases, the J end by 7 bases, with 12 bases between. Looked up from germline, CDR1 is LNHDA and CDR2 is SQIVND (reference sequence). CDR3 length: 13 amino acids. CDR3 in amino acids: CASRKGSVGELFF. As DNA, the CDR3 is TGTGCCAGTAGAAAGGGCTCGGTCGGGGAGCTGTTTTTT.

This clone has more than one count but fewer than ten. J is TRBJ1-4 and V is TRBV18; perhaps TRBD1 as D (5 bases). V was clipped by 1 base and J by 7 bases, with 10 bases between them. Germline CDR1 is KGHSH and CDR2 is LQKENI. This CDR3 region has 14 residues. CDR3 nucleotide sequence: TGTGCCAGCTCACCACAGTCAGGGATTGAAAAACTGTTTTTT. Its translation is CASSPQSGIEKLFF.

CDR3 DNA: TGTGCCAGCACCAAAGCCGGGGACACCATATATTTT. Protein product: CASTKAGDTIYF. The V and J genes are TRBV6-8 and TRBJ1-3; D unclear. V was clipped by 7 bases and J by 8 bases, with 12 bases between them. This CDR3 has 12 amino acids. Germline V gene data show CDR1 as MNHGY and CDR2 as SAAAGT.

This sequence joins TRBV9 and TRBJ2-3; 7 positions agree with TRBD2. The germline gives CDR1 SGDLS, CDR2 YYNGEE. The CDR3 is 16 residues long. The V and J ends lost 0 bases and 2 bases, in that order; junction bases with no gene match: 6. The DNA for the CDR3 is TGTGCCAGCAGCGTAGTAGCTAGCGGTCTCACAGATACGCAGTATTTT. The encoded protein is CASSVVASGLTDTQYF.

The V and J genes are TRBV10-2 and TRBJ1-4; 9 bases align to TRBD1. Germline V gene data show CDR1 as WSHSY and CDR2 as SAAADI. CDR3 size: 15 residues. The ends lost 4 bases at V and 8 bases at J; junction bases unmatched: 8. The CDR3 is CASSGSDRGREKLFF. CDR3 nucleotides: TGCGCCAGCAGTGGCTCGGACAGGGGAAGGGAAAAACTGTTTTTT.

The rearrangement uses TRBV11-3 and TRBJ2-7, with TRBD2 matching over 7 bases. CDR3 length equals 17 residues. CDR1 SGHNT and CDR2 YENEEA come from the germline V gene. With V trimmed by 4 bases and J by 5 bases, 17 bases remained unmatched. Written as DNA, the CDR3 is TGTGCCAGCAGCTCCCCTTCGGGAAAGCGGGAAAGGGACGAGCAGTACTTC. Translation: CASSSPSGKRERDEQYF. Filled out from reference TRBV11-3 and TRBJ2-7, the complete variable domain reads EAGVVQSPRYKIIEKKQPVAFWCNPISGHNTLYWYLQNLGQGPELLIRYENEEAVDDSQLPKDRFSAERLKGVDSTLKIQPAELGDSAVYLCASSSPSGKRERDEQYFGPGTRLTVT.

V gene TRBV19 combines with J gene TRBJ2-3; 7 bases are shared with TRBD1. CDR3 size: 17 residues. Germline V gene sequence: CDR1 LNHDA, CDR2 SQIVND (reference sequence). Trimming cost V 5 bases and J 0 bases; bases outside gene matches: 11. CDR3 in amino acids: CASSPDRTGLSTDTQYF. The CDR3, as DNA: TGTGCCAGTAGTCCCGATCGGACAGGTTTGAGCACAGATACGCAGTATTTT.